The present T cell receptor (beta chain) was sequenced within a study of tumor and adjacent non-tumor tissue in lung cancer. This clonotype was seen a single time. V lost 4 bases to trimming and J lost 4 bases, with 17 bases between them. CDR1 and CDR2 (germline): SGHTA, FQGTGA. CDR3 size: 16 residues. No cell sorting was done before RNA was extracted from the tissue. TCRbeta libraries were built with three rounds of nested PCR, modified from ARM-PCR. Each CDR3 protein gets one entry after TCRdb re-called the multiplex PCR reads with MiXCR. Altogether under 95,000 distinct CDR3 sequences are present, around 57% being singletons, with the ten largest covering more than 14%.

The TCR was taken from a man aged 70 or older with non-small cell lung cancer. The rearrangement links TRBV7-3 to TRBJ2-1, with D perhaps TRBD1 (5 bases). The sample consisted of lung tumor tissue. In DNA, the CDR3 is TGTGCCAGCAGCTCGAAAGGGGCGGAGACTTACAATGAGCAGTTCTTC. Translation gives CASSSKGAETYNEQFF.